Shown below are 7 T cell receptor beta chains from a single sample sequenced in a study of blood T cell repertoires in COVID-19. TCRdb's table, derived via immunoSEQ multiplex PCR, lists solely in-frame clones and lacks some. The repertoire holds about 200,000 clones, with 75% to 90% as singletons. Sequencing was carried out using peripheral blood. The receptors come from an older woman with COVID-19, enrolled during active disease.

The V and J genes are TRBV7-8 and TRBJ1-6; the D gene is possibly TRBD1 (5 bases). V lost 1 base and J 7 bases, leaving 14 bases between the germline ends. The germline CDR1 and CDR2 sequences are SGHVS and FQNEAQ. The length of the CDR3 is 16 residues. CDR3 sequence: CASSLGVGGGNSPLHF. CDR3 bases: TGTGCCAGCAGCTTAGGTGTCGGGGGGGGGAATTCACCCCTCCACTTT.

The chain is built from TRBV6-5 and TRBJ1-1; D unclear. The V and J ends lost 9 bases and 3 bases respectively, with 11 bases between them. Germline CDR1 is MNHEY and CDR2 is SVGAGI. The CDR3 has 12 residues. CDR3 bases: TGTGCCAGTGCTCAGCGGGACACTGAAGCTTTCTTT. Protein product: CASAQRDTEAFF.

The genes are TRBV28 and TRBJ1-4; 8 bases agree with TRBD1. V shed 6 bases, J shed 3 bases, and the junction held 9 bases outside the gene matches. The CDR3 has 16 amino acids. Germline V gene data show CDR1 as MDHEN and CDR2 as SYDVKM. The chain's CDR3 is CASSQGARRANEKLFF. In DNA form, the CDR3 reads TGTGCCAGCAGCCAGGGGGCGCGACGTGCTAATGAAAAACTGTTTTTT.

V usage is TRBV2 and J usage is TRBJ2-7; the D gene is possibly TRBD2 (6 bases). The CDR3 consists of 14 residues. Trimming removed 4 bases at V and 1 base at J, with 11 bases between. The germline CDR1 and CDR2 sequences are SNHLY and FYNNEI. The CDR3 loop is CASSVPSDSYEQYF. The CDR3 DNA is TGTGCCAGCAGTGTGCCTAGCGATTCCTACGAGCAGTACTTC.

The chain couples TRBV7-2 to TRBJ2-1; 11 bases match TRBD2. J lost 3 bases, V lost 0 bases, and 1 base had no gene match. Germline CDR1 is SGHTA and CDR2 is FQGNSA. The CDR3 covers 16 residues. CDR3 sequence: CASSLAGTSGYNEQFF. The CDR3 region has the DNA TGTGCCAGCAGCTTAGCCGGGACTAGCGGCTACAATGAGCAGTTCTTC.

There are a few counts of this clone. The chain combines TRBV12-5 with TRBJ1-3; D unclear. The germline V and J ends were trimmed by 0 bases and 0 bases, with 12 bases remaining between them. CDR1 LGHNT and CDR2 FRNRAP come from the germline V gene. This CDR3 is built from 17 residues. Here the CDR3 DNA reads TGTGCTAGTGGTTTGGTACTAGACGGCCGCTCTGGAAACACCATATATTTT. Its translation is CASGLVLDGRSGNTIYF.

The chain uses TRBV4-3 and TRBJ2-1; weak D call: TRBD2 (5 bases). The CDR3 covers 16 residues. From germline, CDR1 is LGHNA and CDR2 YSLEER. Trimming removed 0 bases at V and 1 base at J, with 10 bases between. The CDR3 region is CASSQDFQRSYNEQFF. The CDR3 DNA follows: TGCGCCAGCAGCCAAGATTTCCAGCGGTCCTACAATGAGCAGTTCTTC.